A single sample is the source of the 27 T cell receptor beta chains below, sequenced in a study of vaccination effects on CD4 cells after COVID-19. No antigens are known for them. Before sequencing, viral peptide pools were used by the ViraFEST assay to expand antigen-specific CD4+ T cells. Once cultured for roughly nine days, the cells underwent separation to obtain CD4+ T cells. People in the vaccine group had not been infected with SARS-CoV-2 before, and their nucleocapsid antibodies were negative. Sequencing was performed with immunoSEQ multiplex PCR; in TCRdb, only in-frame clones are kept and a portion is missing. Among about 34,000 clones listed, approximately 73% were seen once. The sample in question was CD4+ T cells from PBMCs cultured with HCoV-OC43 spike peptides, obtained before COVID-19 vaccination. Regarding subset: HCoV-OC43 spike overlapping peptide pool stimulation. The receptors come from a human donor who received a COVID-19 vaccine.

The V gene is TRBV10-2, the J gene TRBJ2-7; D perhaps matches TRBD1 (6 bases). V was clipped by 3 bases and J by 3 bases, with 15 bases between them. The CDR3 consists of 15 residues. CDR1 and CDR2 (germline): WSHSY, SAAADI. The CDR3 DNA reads TGCGCCAGCAGTGACCGACAGGTCAAAATCTACGAGCAGTACTTC. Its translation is CASSDRQVKIYEQYF.

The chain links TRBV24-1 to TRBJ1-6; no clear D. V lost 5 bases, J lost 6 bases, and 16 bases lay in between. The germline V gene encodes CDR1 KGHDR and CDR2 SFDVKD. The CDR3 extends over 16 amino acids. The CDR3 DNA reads TGTGCCACCAGTGGTCAGGAGGTATCCGGTAATTCACCCCTCCACTTT. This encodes CATSGQEVSGNSPLHF.

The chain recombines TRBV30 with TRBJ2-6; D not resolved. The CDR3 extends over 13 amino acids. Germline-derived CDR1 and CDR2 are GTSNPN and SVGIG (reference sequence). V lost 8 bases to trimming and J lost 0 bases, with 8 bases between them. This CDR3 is CAVSPSGANVLTF. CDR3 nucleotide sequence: TGTGCCGTGAGTCCCTCTGGGGCCAACGTCCTGACTTTC. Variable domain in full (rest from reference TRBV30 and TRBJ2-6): SQTIHQWPATLVQPVGSPLSLECTVEGTSNPNLYWYRQAAGRGLQLLFYSVGIGQISSEVPQNLSASRPQDRQFILSSKKLLLSDSGFYLCAVSPSGANVLTFGAGSRLTVL.

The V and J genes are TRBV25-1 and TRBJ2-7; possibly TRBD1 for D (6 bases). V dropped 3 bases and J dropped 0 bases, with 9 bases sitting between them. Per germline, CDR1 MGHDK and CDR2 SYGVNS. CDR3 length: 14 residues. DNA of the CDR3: TGTGCCAGCAGTGATGGGACACTCTCCTACGAGCAGTACTTC. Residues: CASSDGTLSYEQYF.

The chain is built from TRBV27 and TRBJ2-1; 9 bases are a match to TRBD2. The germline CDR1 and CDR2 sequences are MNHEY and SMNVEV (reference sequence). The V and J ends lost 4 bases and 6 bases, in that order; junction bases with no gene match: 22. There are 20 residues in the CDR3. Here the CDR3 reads CASSSRGLAGVKGLGNEQFF. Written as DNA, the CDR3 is TGTGCCAGCAGTTCGCGTGGATTAGCGGGAGTGAAGGGGCTTGGCAATGAGCAGTTCTTC.

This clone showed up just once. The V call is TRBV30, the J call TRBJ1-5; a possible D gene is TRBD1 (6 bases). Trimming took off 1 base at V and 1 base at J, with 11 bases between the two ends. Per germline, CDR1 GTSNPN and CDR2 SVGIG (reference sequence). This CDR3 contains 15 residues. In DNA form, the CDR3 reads TGTGCCTGGAGTGGTCTAGGGGGGAGCAATCAGCCCCAGCATTTT. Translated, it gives CAWSGLGGSNQPQHF.

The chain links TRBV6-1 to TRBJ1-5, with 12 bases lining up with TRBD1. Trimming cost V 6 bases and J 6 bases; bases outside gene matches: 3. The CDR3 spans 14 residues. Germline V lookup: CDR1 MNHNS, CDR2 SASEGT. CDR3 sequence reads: CASRGQGAIQPQHF. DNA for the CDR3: TGTGCCAGCAGGGGACAGGGGGCGATTCAGCCCCAGCATTTT.

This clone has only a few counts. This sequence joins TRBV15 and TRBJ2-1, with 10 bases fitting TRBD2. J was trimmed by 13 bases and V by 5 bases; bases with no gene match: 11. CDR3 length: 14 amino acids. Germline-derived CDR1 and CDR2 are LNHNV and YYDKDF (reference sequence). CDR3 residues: CATSLNTGTSAQFF. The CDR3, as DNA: TGTGCCACCAGCCTGAATACAGGGACTAGCGCTCAGTTCTTC.

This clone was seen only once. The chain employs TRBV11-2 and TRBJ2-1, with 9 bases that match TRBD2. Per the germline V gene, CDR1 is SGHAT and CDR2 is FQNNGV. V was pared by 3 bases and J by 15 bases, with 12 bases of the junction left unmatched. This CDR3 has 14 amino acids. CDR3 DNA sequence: TGTGCCAGCAGCTTCAGGACTGGCGGGGGGGCCGGGTTCTTC. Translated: CASSFRTGGGAGFF. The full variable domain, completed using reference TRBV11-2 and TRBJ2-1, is EAGVAQSPRYKIIEKRQSVAFWCNPISGHATLYWYQQILGQGPKLLIQFQNNGVVDDSQLPKDRFSAERLKGVDSTLKIQPAKLEDSAVYLCASSFRTGGGAGFFGPGTRLTVL.

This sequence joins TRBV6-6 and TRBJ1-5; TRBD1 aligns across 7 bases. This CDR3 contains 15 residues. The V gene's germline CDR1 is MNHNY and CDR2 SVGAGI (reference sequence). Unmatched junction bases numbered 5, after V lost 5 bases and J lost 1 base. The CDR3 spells CASSTTGSSNQPQHF. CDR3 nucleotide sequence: TGTGCCAGCAGTACGACAGGGAGCAGCAATCAGCCCCAGCATTTT.

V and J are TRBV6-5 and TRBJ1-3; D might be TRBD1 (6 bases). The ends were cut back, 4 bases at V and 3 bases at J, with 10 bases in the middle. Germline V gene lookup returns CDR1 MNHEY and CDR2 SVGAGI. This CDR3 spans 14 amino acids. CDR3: CASSLGAGGNTIYF. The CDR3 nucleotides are TGTGCCAGCAGTTTGGGGGCAGGTGGAAACACCATATATTTT.

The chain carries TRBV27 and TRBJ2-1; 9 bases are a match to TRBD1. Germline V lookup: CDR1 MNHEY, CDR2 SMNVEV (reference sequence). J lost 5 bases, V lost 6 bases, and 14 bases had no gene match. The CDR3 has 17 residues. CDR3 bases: TGTGCCAGCAGCAATGGACGAGGGGGGACAGGGAACAATGAGCAGTTCTTC. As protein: CASSNGRGGTGNNEQFF.

CDR3 DNA sequence: TGTGCCAGCAGTTACTCGGCCAGGACTGAAGCTTTCTTT. Amino acids: CASSYSARTEAFF. The chain uses TRBV6-5 and TRBJ1-1; D ambiguous. Germline V CDR1 and CDR2: MNHEY, SVGAGI. V gave up 0 bases and J gave up 5 bases, with 7 bases separating them. This CDR3 is built from 13 residues.

The CDR3 loop is CASSLGLAGTDTQYF. The CDR3 bases are TGCGCCAGCAGCTTGGGACTAGCGGGTACTGATACGCAGTATTTT. The chain uses TRBV5-1 and TRBJ2-3; 10 bases fit TRBD2. The length of the CDR3 is 15 residues. Germline CDR1 is SGHRS and CDR2 is YFSETQ. V lost 0 bases, J lost 6 bases, and 4 bases stayed unmatched.

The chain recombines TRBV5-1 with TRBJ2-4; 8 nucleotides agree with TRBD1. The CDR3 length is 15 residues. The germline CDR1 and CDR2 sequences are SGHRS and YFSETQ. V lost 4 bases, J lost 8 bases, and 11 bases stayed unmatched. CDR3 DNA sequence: TGCGCCAGCAGCCCTCAGACAGGGGCAGGAGACATTCAGTACTTC. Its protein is CASSPQTGAGDIQYF.

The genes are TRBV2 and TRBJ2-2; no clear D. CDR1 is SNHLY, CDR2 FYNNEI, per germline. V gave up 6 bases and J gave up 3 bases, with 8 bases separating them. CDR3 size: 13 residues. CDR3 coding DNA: TGTGCCAGCAGCGCACAAGACACCGGGGAGCTGTTTTTT. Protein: CASSAQDTGELFF.

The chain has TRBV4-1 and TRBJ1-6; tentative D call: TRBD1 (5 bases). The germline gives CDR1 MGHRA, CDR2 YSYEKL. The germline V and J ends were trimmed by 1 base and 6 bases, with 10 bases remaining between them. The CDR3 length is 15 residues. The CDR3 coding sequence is TGCGCCAGCAGCCAAGTGGGGGTCCGTAATTCACCCCTCCACTTT. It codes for CASSQVGVRNSPLHF.

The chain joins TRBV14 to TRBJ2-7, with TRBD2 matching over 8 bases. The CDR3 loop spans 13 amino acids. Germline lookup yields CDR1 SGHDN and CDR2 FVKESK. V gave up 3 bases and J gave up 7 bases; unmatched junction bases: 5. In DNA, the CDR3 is TGTGCCAGCAGCCAGGGACTAGTGGGAGAGCAGTACTTC. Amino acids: CASSQGLVGEQYF.

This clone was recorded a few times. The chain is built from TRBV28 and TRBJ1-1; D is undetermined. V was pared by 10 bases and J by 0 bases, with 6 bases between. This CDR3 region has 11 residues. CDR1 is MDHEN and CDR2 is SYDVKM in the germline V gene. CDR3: CATRLNTEAFF. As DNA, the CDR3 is TGTGCCACCCGCTTGAACACTGAAGCTTTCTTT.

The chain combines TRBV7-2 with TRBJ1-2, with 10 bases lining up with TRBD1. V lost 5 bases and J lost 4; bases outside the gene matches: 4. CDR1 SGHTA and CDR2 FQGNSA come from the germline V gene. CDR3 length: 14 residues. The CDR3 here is CASSPWTGGYGYTF. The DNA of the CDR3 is TGTGCCAGCAGCCCTTGGACAGGGGGCTATGGCTACACCTTC.

CDR3 sequence: CASSLVGGRGSTQYF. Here the CDR3 DNA reads TGTGCCAGCAGCTTAGTTGGGGGGCGAGGGAGTACGCAGTATTTT. The chain carries TRBV7-2 and TRBJ2-3; D may match TRBD1 or TRBD2 (6 bases each). The length of the CDR3 is 15 residues. Germline V gene sequence: CDR1 SGHTA, CDR2 FQGNSA. The V and J ends lost 1 base and 8 bases respectively, with 16 bases between them.

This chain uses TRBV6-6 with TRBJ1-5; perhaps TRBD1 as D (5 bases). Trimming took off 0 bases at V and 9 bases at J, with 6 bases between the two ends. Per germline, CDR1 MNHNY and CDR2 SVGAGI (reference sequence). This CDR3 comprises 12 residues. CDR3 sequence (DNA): TGTGCCAGCAGTTACTCGGGGGGGCCCCAGCATTTT. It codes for CASSYSGGPQHF.

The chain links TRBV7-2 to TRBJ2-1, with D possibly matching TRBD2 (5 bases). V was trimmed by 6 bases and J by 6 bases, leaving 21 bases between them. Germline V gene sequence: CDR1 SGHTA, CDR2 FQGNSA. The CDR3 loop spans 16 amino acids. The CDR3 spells CASSRSAEPSGNEQFF. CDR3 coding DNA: TGTGCCAGCAGTCGATCAGCGGAGCCTTCGGGCAATGAGCAGTTCTTC.

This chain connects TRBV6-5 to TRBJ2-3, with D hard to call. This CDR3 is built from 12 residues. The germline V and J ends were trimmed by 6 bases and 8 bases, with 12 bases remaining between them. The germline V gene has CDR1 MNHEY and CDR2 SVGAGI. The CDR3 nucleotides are TGTGCCAGCAGCCCCCCCGACCGTACGCAGTATTTT. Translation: CASSPPDRTQYF.

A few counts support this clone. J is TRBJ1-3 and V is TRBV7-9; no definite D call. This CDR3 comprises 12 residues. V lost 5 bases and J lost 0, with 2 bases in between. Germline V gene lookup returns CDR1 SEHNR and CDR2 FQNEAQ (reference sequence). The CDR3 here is CASSDSGNTIYF. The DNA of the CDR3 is TGTGCCAGCAGCGACTCTGGAAACACCATATATTTT.

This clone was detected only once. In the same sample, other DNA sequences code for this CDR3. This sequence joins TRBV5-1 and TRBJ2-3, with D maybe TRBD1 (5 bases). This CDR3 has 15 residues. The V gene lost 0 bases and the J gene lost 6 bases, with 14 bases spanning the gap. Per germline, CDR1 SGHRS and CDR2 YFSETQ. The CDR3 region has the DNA TGCGCCAGCAGCTTGGGTCAGGGTAGAGGTGATACGCAGTATTTT. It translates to CASSLGQGRGDTQYF.

The CDR3 DNA reads TGCGCCAGCACGACAGGGGATAATTCACCCCTCCACTTT. Translating gives CASTTGDNSPLHF. V and J are TRBV5-1 and TRBJ1-6; 8 positions agree with TRBD1. The J segment lost 5 bases and the V segment lost 6 bases, leaving 1 base of the junction unmatched. Looked up from germline, CDR1 is SGHRS and CDR2 is YFSETQ. This CDR3 has 13 residues.